This T cell receptor (beta chain) came from a study of early T cells in non-severe SARS-CoV-2 infection. TCRdb independently ran MiXCR on the 5' RACE reads; one entry per CDR3 protein. The data show about 45,000 distinct CDR3 sequences, 12% seen once. This clonotype appeared many times. The CDR3 runs 13 residues. The germline V gene encodes CDR1 ENHRY and CDR2 SYGVKD. V shed 2 bases and J shed 7 bases, with 11 bases lying between them. The chain couples TRBV10-3 to TRBJ1-1; TRBD1 might be the D (5 bases). The receptor's source is an adult who was a healthcare worker with PCR-confirmed SARS-CoV-2 infection or an uninfected control (not recorded which). Material for sequencing was whole blood. The CDR3 DNA follows: TGTGCCATCAGTGAGGCAGGGTCCGGTGAAGCTTTCTTT. Translation: CAISEAGSGEAFF.